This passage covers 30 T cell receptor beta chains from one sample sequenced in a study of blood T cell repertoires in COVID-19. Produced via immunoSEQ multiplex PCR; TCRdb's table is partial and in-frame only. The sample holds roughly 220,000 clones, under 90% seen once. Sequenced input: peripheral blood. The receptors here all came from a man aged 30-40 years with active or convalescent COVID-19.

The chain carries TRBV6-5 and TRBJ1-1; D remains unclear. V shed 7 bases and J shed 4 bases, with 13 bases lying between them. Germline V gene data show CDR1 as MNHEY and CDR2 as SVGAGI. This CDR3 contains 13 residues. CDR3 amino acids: CASKLRPSTEAFF. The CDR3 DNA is TGTGCCAGCAAATTGAGGCCTAGCACTGAAGCTTTCTTT.

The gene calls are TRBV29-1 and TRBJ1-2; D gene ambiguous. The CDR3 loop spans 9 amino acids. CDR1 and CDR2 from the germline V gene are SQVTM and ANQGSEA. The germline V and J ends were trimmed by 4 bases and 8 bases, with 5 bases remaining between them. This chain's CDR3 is CSVAGGYTF. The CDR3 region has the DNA TGCAGCGTTGCGGGAGGCTACACCTTC.

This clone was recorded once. The CDR3 nucleotides are TGCGCCAGCAGCTTGGGGACTAGCGGTACCCTTAGCACAGATACGCAGTATTTT. This gives the protein CASSLGTSGTLSTDTQYF. The V gene is TRBV5-1, the J gene TRBJ2-3, with 10 bases lining up with TRBD2. Losses at the gene ends were 0 bases for V and 0 bases for J; bases not matched to a gene: 7. The CDR3 loop spans 18 amino acids. The germline gives CDR1 SGHRS, CDR2 YFSETQ.

CDR3: CAISESKGRVYEQYF. CDR3 nucleotides: TGTGCCATCAGTGAGTCGAAGGGCAGGGTCTACGAGCAGTACTTC. This chain links TRBV10-3 with TRBJ2-7; the D gene is possibly TRBD1 (5 bases). Germline V gives CDR1 ENHRY, CDR2 SYGVKD. Trimming removed 0 bases at V and 3 bases at J, with 12 bases between. The CDR3 extends over 15 amino acids.

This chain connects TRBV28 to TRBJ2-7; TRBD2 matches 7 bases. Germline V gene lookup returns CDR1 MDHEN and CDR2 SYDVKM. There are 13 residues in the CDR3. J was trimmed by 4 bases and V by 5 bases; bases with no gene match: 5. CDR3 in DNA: TGTGCCAGCAGTCCCGTAGCGGGTTACGAGCAGTACTTC. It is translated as CASSPVAGYEQYF.

CDR3 in amino acids: CASTTRPWDTEAFF. The CDR3 region has the DNA TGTGCCAGTACCACCAGGCCTTGGGACACTGAAGCTTTCTTT. This chain uses TRBV19 with TRBJ1-1; D remains unclear. With 7 bases removed from V and 3 bases from J, the gap between germline ends came to 15 bases. Germline V gives CDR1 LNHDA, CDR2 SQIVND (reference sequence). The CDR3 length is 14 residues.

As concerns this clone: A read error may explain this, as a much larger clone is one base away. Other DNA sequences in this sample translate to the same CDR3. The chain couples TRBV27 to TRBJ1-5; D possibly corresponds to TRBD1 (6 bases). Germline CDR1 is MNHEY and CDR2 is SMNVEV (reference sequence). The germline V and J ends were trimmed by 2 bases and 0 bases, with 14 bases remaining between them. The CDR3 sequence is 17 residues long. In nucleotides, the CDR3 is TGTGCCAGCAGTTTAGTGGGAGGGGGTTATAGCAATCAGCCCCAGCATTTT. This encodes CASSLVGGGYSNQPQHF.

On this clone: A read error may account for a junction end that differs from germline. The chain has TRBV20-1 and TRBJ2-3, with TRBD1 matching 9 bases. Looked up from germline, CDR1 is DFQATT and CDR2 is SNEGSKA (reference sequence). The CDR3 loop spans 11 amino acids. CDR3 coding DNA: TGCAGGGCTACAGGGGGCAGTGCGCAGTATTTT. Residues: CRATGGSAQYF.

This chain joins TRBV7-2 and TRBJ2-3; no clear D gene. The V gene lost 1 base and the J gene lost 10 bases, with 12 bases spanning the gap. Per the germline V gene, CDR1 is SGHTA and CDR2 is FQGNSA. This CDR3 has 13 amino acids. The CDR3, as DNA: TGTGCCAGCAGCTTAGTAGGTAGCCCGGCGCAGTATTTT. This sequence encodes CASSLVGSPAQYF. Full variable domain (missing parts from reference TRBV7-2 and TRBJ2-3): GAGVSQSPSNKVTEKGKDVELRCDPISGHTALYWYRQSLGQGLEFLIYFQGNSAPDKSGLPSDRFSAERTGGSVSTLTIQRTQQEDSAVYLCASSLVGSPAQYFGPGTRLTVL.

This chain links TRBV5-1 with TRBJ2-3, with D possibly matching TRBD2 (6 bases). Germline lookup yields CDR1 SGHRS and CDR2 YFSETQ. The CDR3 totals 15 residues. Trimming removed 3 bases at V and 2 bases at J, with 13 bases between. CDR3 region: CASSSGLPYTDTQYF. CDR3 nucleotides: TGCGCCAGCAGCTCGGGACTCCCCTACACAGATACGCAGTATTTT.

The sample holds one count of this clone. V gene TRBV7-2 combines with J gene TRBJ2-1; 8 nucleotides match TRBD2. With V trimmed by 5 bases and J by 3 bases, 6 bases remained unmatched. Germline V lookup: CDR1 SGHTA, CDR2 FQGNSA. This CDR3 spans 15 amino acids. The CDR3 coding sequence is TGTGCCAGCAGCCCGTCGGGGGGGGACTACAATGAGCAGTTCTTC. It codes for CASSPSGGDYNEQFF.

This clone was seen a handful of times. This CDR3 reads CASSHPGTSSYEQYF. In DNA form, the CDR3 reads TGTGCCAGCAGCCACCCCGGGACTAGTTCCTACGAGCAGTACTTC. The chain joins TRBV5-4 to TRBJ2-7; 8 bases map to TRBD2. Looked up from germline, CDR1 is SGHNT and CDR2 is YYREEE (reference sequence). Trimming cost V 4 bases and J 1 base; bases outside gene matches: 7. CDR3 length: 15 residues.

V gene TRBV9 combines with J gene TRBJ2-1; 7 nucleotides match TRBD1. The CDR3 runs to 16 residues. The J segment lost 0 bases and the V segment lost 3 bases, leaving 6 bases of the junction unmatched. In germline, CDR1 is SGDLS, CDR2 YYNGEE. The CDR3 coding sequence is TGTGCCAGCAGCGACGGCAGGGGGATCTCCTACAATGAGCAGTTCTTC. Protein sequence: CASSDGRGISYNEQFF.

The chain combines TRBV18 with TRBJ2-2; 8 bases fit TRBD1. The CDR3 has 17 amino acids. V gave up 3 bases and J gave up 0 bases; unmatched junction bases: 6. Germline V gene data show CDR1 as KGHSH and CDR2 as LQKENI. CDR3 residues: CASSPLRTGSNTGELFF. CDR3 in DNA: TGTGCCAGCTCACCCCTCAGGACAGGGTCGAACACCGGGGAGCTGTTTTTT.

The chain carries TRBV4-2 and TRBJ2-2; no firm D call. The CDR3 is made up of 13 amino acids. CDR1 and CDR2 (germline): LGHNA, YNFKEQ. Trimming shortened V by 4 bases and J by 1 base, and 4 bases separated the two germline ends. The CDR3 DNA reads TGTGCCAGCAGCCTTAGGAACACCGGGGAGCTGTTTTTT. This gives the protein CASSLRNTGELFF.

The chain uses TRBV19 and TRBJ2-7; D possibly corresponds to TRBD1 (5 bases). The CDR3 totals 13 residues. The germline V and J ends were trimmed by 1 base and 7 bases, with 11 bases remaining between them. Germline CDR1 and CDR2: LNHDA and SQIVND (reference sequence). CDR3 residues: CASSIVGPGEQYF. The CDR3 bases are TGTGCCAGTAGTATAGTTGGTCCAGGGGAGCAGTACTTC. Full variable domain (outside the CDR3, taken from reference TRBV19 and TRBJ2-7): DGGITQSPKYLFRKEGQNVTLSCEQNLNHDAMYWYRQDPGQGLRLIYYSQIVNDFQKGDIAEGYSVSREKKESFPLTVTSAQKNPTAFYLCASSIVGPGEQYFGPGTRLTVT.

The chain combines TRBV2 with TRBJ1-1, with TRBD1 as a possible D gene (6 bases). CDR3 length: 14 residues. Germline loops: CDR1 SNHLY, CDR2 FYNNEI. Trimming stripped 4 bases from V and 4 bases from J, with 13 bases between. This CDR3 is CASSGEGGGTEAFF. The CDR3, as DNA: TGTGCCAGCAGTGGCGAGGGAGGGGGCACTGAAGCTTTCTTT.

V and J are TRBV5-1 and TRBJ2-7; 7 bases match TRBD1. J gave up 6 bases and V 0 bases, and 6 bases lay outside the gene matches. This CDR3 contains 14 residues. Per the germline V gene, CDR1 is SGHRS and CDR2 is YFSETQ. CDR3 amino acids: CASSLEGGASEQYF. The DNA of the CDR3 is TGCGCCAGCAGCTTGGAAGGGGGCGCGTCCGAGCAGTACTTC.

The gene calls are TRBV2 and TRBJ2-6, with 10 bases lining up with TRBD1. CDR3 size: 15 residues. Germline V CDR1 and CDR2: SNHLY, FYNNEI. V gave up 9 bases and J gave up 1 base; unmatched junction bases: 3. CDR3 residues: CASRTGGSGANVLTF. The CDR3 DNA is TGTGCCAGTCGGACAGGGGGATCTGGGGCCAACGTCCTGACTTTC. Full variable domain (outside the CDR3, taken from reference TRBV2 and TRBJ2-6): EPEVTQTPSHQVTQMGQEVILRCVPISNHLYFYWYRQILGQKVEFLVSFYNNEISEKSEIFDDQFSVERPDGSNFTLKIRSTKLEDSAMYFCASRTGGSGANVLTFGAGSRLTVL.

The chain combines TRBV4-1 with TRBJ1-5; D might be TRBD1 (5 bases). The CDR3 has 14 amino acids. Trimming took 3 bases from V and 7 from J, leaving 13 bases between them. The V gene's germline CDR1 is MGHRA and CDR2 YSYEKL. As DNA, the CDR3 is TGCGCCAGCAGCCAGGGGAGGGGAGCACAGCCCCAGCATTTT. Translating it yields CASSQGRGAQPQHF.

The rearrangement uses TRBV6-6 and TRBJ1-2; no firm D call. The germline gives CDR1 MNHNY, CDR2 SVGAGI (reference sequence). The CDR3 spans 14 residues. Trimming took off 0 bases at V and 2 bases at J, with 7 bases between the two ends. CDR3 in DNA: TGTGCCAGCAGTTACTCTGACACGAACTATGGCTACACCTTC. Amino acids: CASSYSDTNYGYTF.

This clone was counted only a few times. This CDR3 is CASSREAGGGSGANVLTF. CDR3 nucleotides: TGCGCCAGCAGCCGGGAAGCGGGAGGAGGCTCTGGGGCCAACGTCCTGACTTTC. The chain uses TRBV4-3 and TRBJ2-6, with TRBD2 identical over 9 bases. CDR1 is LGHNA and CDR2 is YSLEER in the germline V gene. The CDR3 is made up of 18 amino acids. After removal of 4 bases from V and 0 bases from J, the junction contained 7 bases not matched to a gene.

This CDR3 is CSVRGLADNYEQYF. CDR3 DNA: TGCAGCGTACGCGGACTAGCGGACAACTACGAGCAGTACTTC. The rearrangement joins TRBV29-1 to TRBJ2-7; 10 nucleotides line up with TRBD2. This CDR3 region has 14 residues. V trimming: 6 bases; J trimming: 3 bases; junction bases outside the gene matches: 8. From germline, CDR1 is SQVTM and CDR2 ANQGSEA.

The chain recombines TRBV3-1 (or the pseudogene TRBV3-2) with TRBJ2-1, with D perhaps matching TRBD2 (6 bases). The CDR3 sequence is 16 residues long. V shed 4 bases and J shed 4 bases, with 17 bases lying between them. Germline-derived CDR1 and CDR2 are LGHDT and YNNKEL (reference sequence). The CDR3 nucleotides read TGTGCCAGCAGCCCCGGGACTCTCCCCCTGTACAATGAGCAGTTCTTC. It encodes CASSPGTLPLYNEQFF.

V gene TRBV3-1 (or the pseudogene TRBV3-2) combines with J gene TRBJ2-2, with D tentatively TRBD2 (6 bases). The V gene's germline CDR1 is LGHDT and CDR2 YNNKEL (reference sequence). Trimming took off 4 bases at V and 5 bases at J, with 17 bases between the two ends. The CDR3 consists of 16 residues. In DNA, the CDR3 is TGTGCCAGCAGCCTACTTGGAGGGAAGGGGACCGGGGAGCTGTTTTTT. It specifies CASSLLGGKGTGELFF.

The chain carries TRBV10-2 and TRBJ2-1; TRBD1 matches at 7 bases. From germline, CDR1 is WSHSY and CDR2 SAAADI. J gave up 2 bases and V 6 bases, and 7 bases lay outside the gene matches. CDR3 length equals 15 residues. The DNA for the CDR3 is TGCGCCAGCAGCTTGGACAGGCCAGCCTACAATGAGCAGTTCTTC. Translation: CASSLDRPAYNEQFF.

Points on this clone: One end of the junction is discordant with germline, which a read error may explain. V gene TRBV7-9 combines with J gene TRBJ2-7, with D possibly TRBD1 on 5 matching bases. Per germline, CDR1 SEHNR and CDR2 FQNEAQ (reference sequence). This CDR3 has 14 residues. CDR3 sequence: CASSRFDSSHEQYF. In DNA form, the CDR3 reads TGTGCCAGCAGCCGATTCGACAGCTCCCACGAGCAGTACTTC.

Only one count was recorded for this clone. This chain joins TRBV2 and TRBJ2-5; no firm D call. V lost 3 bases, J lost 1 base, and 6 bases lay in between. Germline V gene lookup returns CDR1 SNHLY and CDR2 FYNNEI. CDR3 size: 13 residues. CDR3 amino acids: CASSEAVQETQYF. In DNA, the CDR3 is TGTGCCAGCAGTGAGGCAGTCCAAGAGACCCAGTACTTC.

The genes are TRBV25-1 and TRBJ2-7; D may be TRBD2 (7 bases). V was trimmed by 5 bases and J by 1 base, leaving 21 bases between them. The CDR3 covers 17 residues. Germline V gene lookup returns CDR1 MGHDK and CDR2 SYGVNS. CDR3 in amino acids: CASSPGVAGPQSYEQYF. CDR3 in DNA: TGTGCCAGCAGTCCAGGGGTAGCGGGCCCCCAATCCTACGAGCAGTACTTC.

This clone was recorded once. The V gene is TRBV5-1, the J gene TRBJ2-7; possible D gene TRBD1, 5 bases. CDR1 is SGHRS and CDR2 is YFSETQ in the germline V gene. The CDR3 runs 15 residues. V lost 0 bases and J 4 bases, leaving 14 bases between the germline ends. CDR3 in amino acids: CASSLGSVGRYEQYF. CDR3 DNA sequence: TGCGCCAGCAGCTTGGGCTCAGTGGGGCGGTACGAGCAGTACTTC. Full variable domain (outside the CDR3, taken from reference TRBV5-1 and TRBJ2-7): KAGVTQTPRYLIKTRGQQVTLSCSPISGHRSVSWYQQTPGQGLQFLFEYFSETQRNKGNFPGRFSGRQFSNSRSEMNVSTLELGDSALYLCASSLGSVGRYEQYFGPGTRLTVT.